This T cell receptor beta chain was found in a study of long-term antiretroviral therapy in people with HIV. Overall study findings and caveats: The data indicate that diversity increased after ART but remained below transplant donor controls.

Run at survey level, the immunoSEQ assay was version v3.0. The repertoire was sequenced with immunoSEQ multiplex PCR; TCRdb's copy has only in-frame clones and lacks some. The data show 35,000 or so clones, with roughly 93% seen just once and 3.6% held by the top ten. Every HIV-positive participant received treatment in the United States. CDR3 length equals 14 residues. Trimming left V 3 bases short and J 7 bases short, with 10 bases between. The germline V gene encodes CDR1 KGHSH and CDR2 LQKENI. In regard to this clone: Its cognate antigen is unknown.

This specimen consisted of unsorted PBMCs, obtained 4.1 years after starting antiretroviral therapy. The chain couples TRBV18 to TRBJ1-6; maybe TRBD1 (5 bases). The receptor was derived from a woman aged 50 to 65 with HIV. The chain's CDR3 is CASSPKGSNSPLHF. In DNA form, the CDR3 reads TGTGCCAGCTCACCGAAGGGGTCCAATTCACCCCTCCACTTT.